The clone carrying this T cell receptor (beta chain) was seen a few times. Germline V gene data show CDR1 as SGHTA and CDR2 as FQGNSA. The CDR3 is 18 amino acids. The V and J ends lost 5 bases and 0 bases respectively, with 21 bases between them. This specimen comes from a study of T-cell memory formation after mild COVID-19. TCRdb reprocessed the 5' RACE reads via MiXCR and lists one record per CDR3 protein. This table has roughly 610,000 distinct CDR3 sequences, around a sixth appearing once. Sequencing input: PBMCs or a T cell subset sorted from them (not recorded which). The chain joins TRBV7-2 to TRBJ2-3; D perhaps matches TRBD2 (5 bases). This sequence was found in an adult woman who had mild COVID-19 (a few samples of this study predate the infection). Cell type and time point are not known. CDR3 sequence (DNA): TGTGCCAGCAGCCGTGACTACCGGGTGTATTATAGCACAGATACGCAGTATTTT. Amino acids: CASSRDYRVYYSTDTQYF.